These T cell receptor beta chains were read from a single sample in a study of blood T cell repertoires in COVID-19. Repertoires were generated with immunoSEQ multiplex PCR, while TCRdb's copy carries only in-frame clones and drops some. Seen here are some 400,000 clones, roughly 90% observed once, and the top ten hold 1.7%. Material for sequencing was PBMCs or T cells enriched from blood (not recorded which). These TCRs come from a woman under 40 who had recovered from COVID-19. CDR3s include the opening cysteine and the closing phenylalanine or tryptophan. A D gene is named only where the DNA matches it firmly. A row's size may be missing; if present it is once, few, many or a size class.

>TRBJ2-7|.|TRBV12-3/TRBV12-4|.
TGTGCCAGCAGTTTAGGGCTCCTCTACGAGCAGTACTTC
CASSLGLLYEQYF
>TRBJ2-7|.|TRBV2|.
TGTGCCAGCAGTGCCGACACATCCTACGAGCAGTACTTC
CASSADTSYEQYF
>TRBJ2-1|.|TRBV24-1|TRBD1
TGTGCCACCAGTGATTTGCCCGGGACAGGGAAATACAATGAGCAGTTCTTC
CATSDLPGTGKYNEQFF
>TRBJ2-3|.|TRBV2|.
TGTGCCAGCACGGGGAGCACAGATACGCAGTATTTT
CASTGSTDTQYF
>TRBJ2-1|few|TRBV18|TRBD2
TGTGCCAGCTCACCACCGGGAGGGTTAACATACAATGAGCAGTTCTTC
CASSPPGGLTYNEQFF
>TRBJ1-4|few|TRBV30|.
TGTGCCTGGAGTGTACAGCAGGGTAAGAATGAAAAACTGTTTTTT
CAWSVQQGKNEKLFF
>TRBJ1-6|.|TRBV19|TRBD1
TGTGCCAGTAGTCCCGGGGACAGGGAAAGTTCACCCCTCCACTTT
CASSPGDRESSPLHF
>TRBJ2-2|.|TRBV5-4|TRBD2
TGTGCCAGCAGAACTAGCGGGGTATCCGGGGAGCTGTTTTTT
CASRTSGVSGELFF
>TRBJ1-5|.|TRBV5-1|TRBD1
TGCGCCAGCAGCTCTGGGACAGGGGGAAATCAGCCCCAGCATTTT
CASSSGTGGNQPQHF
>TRBJ1-1|.|TRBV15|TRBD1
TGTGCCACCAGCTCATGGAGAGAAGCACAGGGGCCCGTTCGAACTGAAGCTTTCTTT
CATSSWREAQGPVRTEAFF
>TRBJ2-5|.|TRBV3-1/TRBV3-2|TRBD2
TGTGCCAGCAGCCAAAGACTAGCGGGGGCCCGGGGGGGAGAGACCCAGTACTTC
CASSQRLAGARGGETQYF
>TRBJ2-7|.|TRBV5-1|TRBD2
TGCGCCAGCAGCCAAGGGACTAGCGTCCACGAGCAGTACTTC
CASSQGTSVHEQYF
>TRBJ2-3|.|TRBV19|TRBD1
TGTGCCAGTAGTATTTACTCAGGGGGCGACGATACGCAGTATTTT
CASSIYSGGDDTQYF
>TRBJ2-1|.|TRBV5-1|TRBD2
TGCGCCAGCAGCTCCGACACTAGCGGAGGGGCCTACAATGAGCAGTTCTTC
CASSSDTSGGAYNEQFF
>TRBJ2-7|.|TRBV19|.
TGTGCCAGTAGCTCGGGTCCCACTAACGAGCAGTACTTC
CASSSGPTNEQYF
>TRBJ2-7|.|TRBV3-1/TRBV3-2|.
TGTGCCAGCAGCCCGGACAGTTTCTACGAGCAGTACTTC
CASSPDSFYEQYF
>TRBJ1-1|.|TRBV11-3|.
TGTGCCAGCAGCTTCGGGGGTTTCACTGAAGCTTTCTTT
CASSFGGFTEAFF
>TRBJ2-7|.|TRBV9|TRBD1
TGTGCCAGCGGGACAGGGGGCTTCGAGCAGTACTTC
CASGTGGFEQYF
>TRBJ2-1|.|TRBV30|TRBD1
TGTGCCTGGAGAGTACCGACAGGGTCCTTGGGGTCCCCCAATGAGCAGTTCTTC
CAWRVPTGSLGSPNEQFF
>TRBJ1-2|.|TRBV18|TRBD1
TGTGCCAGCTCACCTCAGGGGGCGGAGGGCTACACCTTC
CASSPQGAEGYTF
>TRBJ1-1|.|TRBV5-4|TRBD1
TGTGCCAGCAGCTTGCCCCAACCGACAGGGTATACTGAAGCTTTCTTT
CASSLPQPTGYTEAFF
>TRBJ1-2|.|TRBV4-1|TRBD1
TGCGCCAGCAGCCAAGTCCGGACAGGGGGCTTGGCTTACTATGGCTACACCTTC
CASSQVRTGGLAYYGYTF
>TRBJ1-3|.|TRBV28|.
TGTGCCAGCAGGAAACCGACAGTCCGTTATTCTGGAAACACCATATATTTT
CASRKPTVRYSGNTIYF
>TRBJ2-7|once|TRBV12-3/TRBV12-4|.
TGTGCCAGCAGTTTTAAAGGGGGGGCAGAGCAGTACTTC
CASSFKGGAEQYF
>TRBJ2-4|.|TRBV7-2|TRBD1
TGTGCCAGCAGAAAGGACAGGGGTACCAAAAACATTCAGTACTTC
CASRKDRGTKNIQYF
>TRBJ2-1|.|TRBV6-6|TRBD1
TGTGCCAGCAGTACGGGACAGGGAAACAATGAGCAGTTCTTC
CASSTGQGNNEQFF
>TRBJ2-7|.|TRBV7-2|.
TGTGCCAGCAGCCGGAGCTCCTACGAGCAGTACTTC
CASSRSSYEQYF
>TRBJ1-5|.|TRBV29-1|.
TGCAGCGTTGAAGTTGAGCTCAATCAGCCCCAGCATTTT
CSVEVELNQPQHF
>TRBJ1-6|.|TRBV7-2|.
TGTGCCAGCAGCTTAACTTGGGTCAACCCTAGCTCCTATAATTCACCCCTCCACTTT
CASSLTWVNPSSYNSPLHF
>TRBJ1-2|.|TRBV14|TRBD1
TGTGCCAGCAGCAGGACAGGGGGTTCGGGCTACACCTTC
CASSRTGGSGYTF
>TRBJ2-1|.|TRBV9|TRBD1
TGTGCCAGCAGCGGCCGGGACAGTAACAATGAGCAGTTCTTC
CASSGRDSNNEQFF
>TRBJ1-1|.|TRBV7-6|.
TGTGCCAGCAGCTTCTCAGGGAACACTGAAGCTTTCTTT
CASSFSGNTEAFF
>TRBJ1-5|few|TRBV7-2|.
TGTGCCAGCAGCTCCCCCTGGAGGACAGACGAAGATCAGCCCCAGCATTTT
CASSSPWRTDEDQPQHF
>TRBJ2-1|.|TRBV19|.
TGTGCCAGTAGTATAGATCTAGGTGGGGGGGGCAGGGATGAGCAGTTCTTC
CASSIDLGGGGRDEQFF
>TRBJ2-7|.|TRBV19|TRBD1
TGTGCCAGTAGTATAAGGGACAGGGCCCACGAGCAGTACTTC
CASSIRDRAHEQYF
>TRBJ1-5|.|TRBV15|.
TGTGCCACCCACCCCGGGCAGGGCACGGGCAATCAGCCCCAGCATTTT
CATHPGQGTGNQPQHF
>TRBJ1-2|.|TRBV30|.
TGTGCCTGGAGTGCTGGTCAGGGGTTAGGCTACACCTTC
CAWSAGQGLGYTF
>TRBJ2-2|.|TRBV5-1|.
TGCGCCAGCAGCAACAGCGGGAACACCGGGGAGCTGTTTTTT
CASSNSGNTGELFF
>TRBJ1-5|.|TRBV19|.
TGTGCCAGTAGTACCTTGGGGGGGGGTCAGCCCCAGCATTTT
CASSTLGGGQPQHF